These 10 T cell receptor beta chains were all obtained from the same sample, sequenced in a study of siplizumab effects on memory and regulatory T cells (dated by TCRdb to between 2018 and 2020). Library creation used the immunoSEQ multiplex PCR assay. In TCRdb, the immuneACCESS table is reduced to in-frame sequences with V and J assigned. These tables do not hold every clone; where another copy was compared, an unresolved V gene accounts for under half, and the others remain unexplained. The table for this sample lists about 85,000 clones; 95% of them were counted only once. Jointly, the top ten make up 15% to 20% of the sample. The sample was CD8+ T cells sorted from blood. These receptors all come from a human donor in good health.

The V gene is TRBV7-2, the J gene TRBJ2-1, with a weak D call TRBD1 (6 bases). CDR3 length: 11 amino acids. CDR1 and CDR2 (germline): SGHTA, FQGNSA. Trimming removed 5 bases at V and 12 bases at J, with 11 bases between. The CDR3: CASSTGTTQFF. CDR3 nucleotide sequence: TGTGCCAGCAGCACCGGGACAACGCAGTTCTTC.

The rearrangement uses TRBV7-2 and TRBJ2-7, with 12 bases matching TRBD1. Germline assignment: CDR1 SGHTA and CDR2 FQGNSA. The CDR3 loop spans 18 amino acids. Trimming removed 5 bases from V and 6 bases from J; junction bases left unmatched: 17. CDR3 region: CASSRTGTGGARLREQYF. CDR3 nucleotide sequence: TGTGCCAGCAGCAGGACCGGGACAGGGGGCGCACGTTTGCGCGAGCAGTACTTC. The whole variable domain, remainder taken from reference TRBV7-2 and TRBJ2-7, is GAGVSQSPSNKVTEKGKDVELRCDPISGHTALYWYRQSLGQGLEFLIYFQGNSAPDKSGLPSDRFSAERTGGSVSTLTIQRTQQEDSAVYLCASSRTGTGGARLREQYFGPGTRLTVT.

The rearrangement links TRBV19 to TRBJ1-1; tentative D call: TRBD1 (5 bases). The V and J ends lost 3 bases and 4 bases respectively, with 9 bases between them. Germline CDR1 reads LNHDA; CDR2 reads SQIVND (reference sequence). The CDR3 length is 13 residues. The CDR3 loop reads CASSIGDSTEAFF. Written as DNA, the CDR3 is TGTGCCAGTAGTATCGGCGACAGCACTGAAGCTTTCTTT.

This chain joins TRBV27 and TRBJ2-5; possibly TRBD2 for D (5 bases). The V and J ends lost 0 bases and 4 bases respectively, with 9 bases between them. The CDR3 spans 14 residues. Germline CDR1 reads MNHEY; CDR2 reads SMNVEV (reference sequence). The CDR3 is CASSLSPGSETQYF. The CDR3 DNA follows: TGTGCCAGCAGTTTATCTCCGGGATCAGAGACCCAGTACTTC.

The chain is built from TRBV5-6 and TRBJ2-5; tentative D call: TRBD1 (5 bases). Germline CDR1 and CDR2: SGHDT and YYEEEE. The CDR3 is 16 residues long. The V gene lost 3 bases and the J gene lost 3 bases, with 18 bases spanning the gap. The DNA of the CDR3 is TGTGCCAGCAGCTGGGGCCCGACCCCGAAAAAAGAGACCCAGTACTTC. Its protein product is CASSWGPTPKKETQYF.

The chain recombines TRBV13 with TRBJ2-7, with D hard to call. The germline V and J ends were trimmed by 6 bases and 4 bases, with 13 bases remaining between them. The length of the CDR3 is 13 residues. Germline CDR1 and CDR2: PRHDT and FYEKMQ (reference sequence). CDR3 DNA: TGTGCCAGCAGTCTAGGAGTGGGGTACGAGCAGTACTTC. Protein product: CASSLGVGYEQYF.

The genes are TRBV4-1 and TRBJ2-2; 7 bases match TRBD2. Germline-derived CDR1 and CDR2 are MGHRA and YSYEKL. With 5 bases clipped from V and 6 bases from J, the junction kept 6 bases outside the gene matches. This CDR3 has 14 amino acids. The CDR3 loop is CASSTLGGAGELFF. The DNA for the CDR3 is TGCGCCAGCAGCACCCTGGGGGGGGCCGGGGAGCTGTTTTTT.

This rearrangement joins TRBV7-6 to TRBJ1-4; a possible D gene is TRBD1 (5 bases). The CDR3 consists of 15 residues. V was pared by 5 bases and J by 5 bases, with 15 bases between. The germline V gene has CDR1 SGHVS and CDR2 FNYEAQ. The CDR3 DNA is TGTGCCAGCAGCATAGAGACAGAGGGGAATGAAAAACTGTTTTTT. Amino acids: CASSIETEGNEKLFF.

This chain links TRBV7-6 with TRBJ1-1; D gene uncertain. The V end lost 0 bases, the J end lost 4 bases, and 15 bases lay between the germline ends. Looked up from germline, CDR1 is SGHVS and CDR2 is FNYEAQ. This CDR3 is 16 amino acids long. As DNA, the CDR3 is TGTGCCAGCAGCTTAGCGGGGTCAGCTTGGGGCACTGAAGCTTTCTTT. Its protein product is CASSLAGSAWGTEAFF.

The CDR3 sequence: CASSLTGSHEQYF. In nucleotides, the CDR3 is TGTGCCAGCAGCTTAACCGGGTCGCACGAGCAGTACTTC. This chain joins TRBV7-6 and TRBJ2-7; D remains unclear. V lost 2 bases and J lost 5, with 10 bases in between. The CDR3 is 13 amino acids. The germline V gene encodes CDR1 SGHVS and CDR2 FNYEAQ.